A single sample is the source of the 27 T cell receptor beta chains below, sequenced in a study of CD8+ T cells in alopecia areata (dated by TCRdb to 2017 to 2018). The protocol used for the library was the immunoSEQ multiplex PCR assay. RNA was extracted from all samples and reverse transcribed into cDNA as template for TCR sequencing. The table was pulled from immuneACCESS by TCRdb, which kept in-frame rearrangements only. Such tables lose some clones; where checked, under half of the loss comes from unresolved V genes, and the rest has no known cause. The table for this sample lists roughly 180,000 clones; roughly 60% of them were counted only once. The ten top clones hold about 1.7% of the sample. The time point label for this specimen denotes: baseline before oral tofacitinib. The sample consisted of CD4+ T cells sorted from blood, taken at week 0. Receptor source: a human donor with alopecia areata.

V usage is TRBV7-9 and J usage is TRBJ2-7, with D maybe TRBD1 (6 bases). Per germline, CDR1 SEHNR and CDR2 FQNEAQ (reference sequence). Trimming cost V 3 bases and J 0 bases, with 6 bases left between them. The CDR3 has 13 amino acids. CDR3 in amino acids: CASSLDSSYEQYF. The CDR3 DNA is TGTGCCAGCAGCTTGGACAGCTCCTACGAGCAGTACTTC. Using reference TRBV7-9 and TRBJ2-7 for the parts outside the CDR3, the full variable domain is DTGVSQNPRHKITKRGQNVTFRCDPISEHNRLYWYRQTLGQGPEFLTYFQNEAQLEKSRLLSDRFSAERPKGSFSTLEIQRTEQGDSAMYLCASSLDSSYEQYFGPGTRLTVT.

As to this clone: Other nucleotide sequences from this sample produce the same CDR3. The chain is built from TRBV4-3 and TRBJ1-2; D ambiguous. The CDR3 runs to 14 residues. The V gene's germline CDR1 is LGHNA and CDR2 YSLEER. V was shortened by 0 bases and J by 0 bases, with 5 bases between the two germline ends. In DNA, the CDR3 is TGCGCCAGCAGCCAAGACACATCTAACTATGGCTACACCTTC. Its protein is CASSQDTSNYGYTF.

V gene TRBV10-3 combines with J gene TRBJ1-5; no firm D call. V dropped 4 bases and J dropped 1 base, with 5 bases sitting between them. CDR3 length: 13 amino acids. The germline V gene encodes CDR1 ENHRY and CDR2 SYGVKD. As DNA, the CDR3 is TGTGCCATCAGTGCCGACAGCAATCAGCCCCAGCATTTT. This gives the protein CAISADSNQPQHF.

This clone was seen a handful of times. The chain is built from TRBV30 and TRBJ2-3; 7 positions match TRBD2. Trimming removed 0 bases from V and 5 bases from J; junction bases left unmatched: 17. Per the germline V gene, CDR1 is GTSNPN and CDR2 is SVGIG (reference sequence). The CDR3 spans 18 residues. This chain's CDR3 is CAWSVPFVGGKSRDTQYF. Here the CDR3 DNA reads TGTGCCTGGAGTGTACCGTTCGTCGGGGGGAAATCACGAGATACGCAGTATTTT.

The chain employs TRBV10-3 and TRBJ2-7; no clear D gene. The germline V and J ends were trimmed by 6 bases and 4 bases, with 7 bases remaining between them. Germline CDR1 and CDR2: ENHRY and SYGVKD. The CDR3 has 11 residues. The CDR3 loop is CAISQQYEQYF. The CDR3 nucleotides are TGTGCCATCAGCCAACAGTACGAGCAGTACTTC.

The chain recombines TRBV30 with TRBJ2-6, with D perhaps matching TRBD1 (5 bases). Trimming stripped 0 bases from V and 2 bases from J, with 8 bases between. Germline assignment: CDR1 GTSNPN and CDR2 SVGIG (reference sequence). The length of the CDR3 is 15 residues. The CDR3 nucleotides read TGTGCCTGGAGTGTACTGGGGCCTGGGGCCAACGTCCTGACTTTC. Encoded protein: CAWSVLGPGANVLTF.

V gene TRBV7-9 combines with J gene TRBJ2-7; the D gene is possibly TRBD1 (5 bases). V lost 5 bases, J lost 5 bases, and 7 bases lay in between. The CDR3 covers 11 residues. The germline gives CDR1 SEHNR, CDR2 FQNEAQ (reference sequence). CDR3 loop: CASSGRDEQYF. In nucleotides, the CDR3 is TGTGCCAGCAGCGGCAGGGACGAGCAGTACTTC.

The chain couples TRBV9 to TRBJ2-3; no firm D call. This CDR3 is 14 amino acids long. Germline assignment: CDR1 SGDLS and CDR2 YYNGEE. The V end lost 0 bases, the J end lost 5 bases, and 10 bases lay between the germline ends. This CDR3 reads CASSVAQSRDTQYF. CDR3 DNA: TGTGCCAGCAGCGTAGCGCAATCTCGAGATACGCAGTATTTT.

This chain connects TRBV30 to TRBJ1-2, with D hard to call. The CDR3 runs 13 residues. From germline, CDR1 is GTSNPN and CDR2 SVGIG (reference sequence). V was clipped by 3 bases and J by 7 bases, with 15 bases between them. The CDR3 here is CAWSHLSEGGYTF. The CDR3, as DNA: TGTGCCTGGAGCCACCTCTCTGAGGGTGGCTACACCTTC. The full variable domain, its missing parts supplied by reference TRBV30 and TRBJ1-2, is SQTIHQWPATLVQPVGSPLSLECTVEGTSNPNLYWYRQAAGRGLQLLFYSVGIGQISSEVPQNLSASRPQDRQFILSSKKLLLSDSGFYLCAWSHLSEGGYTFGSGTRLTVV.

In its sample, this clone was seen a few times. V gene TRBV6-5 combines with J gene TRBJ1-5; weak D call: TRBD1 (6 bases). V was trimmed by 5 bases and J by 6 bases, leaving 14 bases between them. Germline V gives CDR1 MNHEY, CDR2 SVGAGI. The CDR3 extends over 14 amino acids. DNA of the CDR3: TGTGCCAGCAGTAAACAGGGAGGGGGTCAGCCCCAGCATTTT. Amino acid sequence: CASSKQGGGQPQHF.

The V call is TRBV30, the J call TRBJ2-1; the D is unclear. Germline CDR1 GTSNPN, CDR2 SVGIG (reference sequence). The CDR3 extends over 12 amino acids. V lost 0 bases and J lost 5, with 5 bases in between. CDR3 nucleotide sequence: TGTGCCTGGAGTGTCCGGAACAATGAGCAGTTCTTC. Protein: CAWSVRNNEQFF.

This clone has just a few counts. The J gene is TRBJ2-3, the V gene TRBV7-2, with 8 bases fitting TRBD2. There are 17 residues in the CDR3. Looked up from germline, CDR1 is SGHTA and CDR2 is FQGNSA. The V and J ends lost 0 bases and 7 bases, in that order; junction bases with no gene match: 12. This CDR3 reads CASSLARSGGGINTQYF. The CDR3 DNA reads TGTGCCAGCAGCTTAGCGCGGAGCGGGGGAGGTATAAATACGCAGTATTTT.

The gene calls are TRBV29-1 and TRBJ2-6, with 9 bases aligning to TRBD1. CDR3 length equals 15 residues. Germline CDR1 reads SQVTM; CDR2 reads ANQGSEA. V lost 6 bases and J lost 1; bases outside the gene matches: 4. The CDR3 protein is CSVPGQGSGANVLTF. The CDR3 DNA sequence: TGCAGCGTGCCGGGACAGGGTTCTGGGGCCAACGTCCTGACTTTC. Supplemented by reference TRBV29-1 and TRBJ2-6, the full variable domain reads SAVISQKPSRDICQRGTSLTIQCQVDSQVTMMFWYRQQPGQSLTLIATANQGSEATYESGFVIDKFPISRPNLTFSTLTVSNMSPEDSSIYLCSVPGQGSGANVLTFGAGSRLTVL.

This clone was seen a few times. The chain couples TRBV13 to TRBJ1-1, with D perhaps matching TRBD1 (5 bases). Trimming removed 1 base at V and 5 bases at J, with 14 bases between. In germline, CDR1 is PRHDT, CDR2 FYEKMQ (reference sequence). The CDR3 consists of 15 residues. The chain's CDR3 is CASSLEGRTWTEAFF. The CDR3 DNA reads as TGTGCCAGCAGCTTAGAGGGACGGACTTGGACTGAAGCTTTCTTT. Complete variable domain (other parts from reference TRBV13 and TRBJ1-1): AAGVIQSPRHLIKEKRETATLKCYPIPRHDTVYWYQQGPGQDPQFLISFYEKMQSDKGSIPDRFSAQQFSDYHSELNMSSLELGDSALYFCASSLEGRTWTEAFFGQGTRLTVV.

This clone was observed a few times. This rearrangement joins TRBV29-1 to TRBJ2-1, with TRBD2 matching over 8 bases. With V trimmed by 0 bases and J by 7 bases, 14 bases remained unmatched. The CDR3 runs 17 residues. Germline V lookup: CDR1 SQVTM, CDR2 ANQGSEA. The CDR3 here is CSVEDPEKRGTRNEQFF. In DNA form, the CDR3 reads TGCAGCGTTGAAGATCCCGAAAAGCGGGGGACGAGGAATGAGCAGTTCTTC.

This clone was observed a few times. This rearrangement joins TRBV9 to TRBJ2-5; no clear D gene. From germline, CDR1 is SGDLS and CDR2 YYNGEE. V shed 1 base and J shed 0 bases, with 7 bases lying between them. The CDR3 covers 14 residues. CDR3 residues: CASSVTVYQETQYF. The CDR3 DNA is TGTGCCAGCAGCGTAACAGTTTACCAAGAGACCCAGTACTTC.

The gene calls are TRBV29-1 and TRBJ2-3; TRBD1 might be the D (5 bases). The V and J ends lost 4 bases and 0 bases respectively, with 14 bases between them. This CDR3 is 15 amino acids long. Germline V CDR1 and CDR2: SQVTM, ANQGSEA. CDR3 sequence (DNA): TGCAGCGTTGTGGGAACAGGCGCTAGCACAGATACGCAGTATTTT. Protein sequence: CSVVGTGASTDTQYF.

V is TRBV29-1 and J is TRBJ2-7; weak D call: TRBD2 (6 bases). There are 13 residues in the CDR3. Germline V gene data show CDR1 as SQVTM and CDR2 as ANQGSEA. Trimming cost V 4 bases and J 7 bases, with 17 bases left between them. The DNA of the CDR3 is TGCAGCGTTGTACTAGCTGCGTCTGGGGAGCAGTACTTC. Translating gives CSVVLAASGEQYF.

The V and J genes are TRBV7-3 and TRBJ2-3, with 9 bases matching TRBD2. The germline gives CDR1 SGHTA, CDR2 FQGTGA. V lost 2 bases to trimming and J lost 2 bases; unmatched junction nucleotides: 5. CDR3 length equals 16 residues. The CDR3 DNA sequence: TGTGCCAGCAGCTTACTTTCTAGCGGGGACACAGATACGCAGTATTTT. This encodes CASSLLSSGDTDTQYF.

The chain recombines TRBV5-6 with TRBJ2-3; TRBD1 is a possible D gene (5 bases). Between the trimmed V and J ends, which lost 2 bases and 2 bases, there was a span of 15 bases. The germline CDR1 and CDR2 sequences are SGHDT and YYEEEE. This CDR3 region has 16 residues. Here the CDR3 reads CASSFISGSHTDTQYF. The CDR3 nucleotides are TGTGCCAGCAGCTTTATATCAGGGTCCCACACAGATACGCAGTATTTT.

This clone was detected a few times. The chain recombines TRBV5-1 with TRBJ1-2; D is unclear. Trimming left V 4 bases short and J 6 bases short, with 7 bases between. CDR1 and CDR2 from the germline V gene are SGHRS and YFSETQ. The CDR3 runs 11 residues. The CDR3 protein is CASSEGDGYTF. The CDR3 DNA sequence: TGCGCCAGCAGCGAAGGTGATGGCTACACCTTC.

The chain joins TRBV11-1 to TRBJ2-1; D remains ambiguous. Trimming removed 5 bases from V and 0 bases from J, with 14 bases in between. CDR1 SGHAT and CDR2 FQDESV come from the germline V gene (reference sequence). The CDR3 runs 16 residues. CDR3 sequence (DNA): TGTGCCAGCAGCCCGCTTCAGGAGAGCTCCTACAATGAGCAGTTCTTC. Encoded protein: CASSPLQESSYNEQFF. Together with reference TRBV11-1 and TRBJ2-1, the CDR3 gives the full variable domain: EAEVAQSPRYKITEKSQAVAFWCDPISGHATLYWYRQILGQGPELLVQFQDESVVDDSQLPKDRFSAERLKGVDSTLKIQPAELGDSAMYLCASSPLQESSYNEQFFGPGTRLTVL.

The CDR3 coding sequence is TGTGCCAGCAGCTCCTACGAGGGGCGGGGCACAGATACGCAGTATTTT. It codes for CASSSYEGRGTDTQYF. The chain employs TRBV13 and TRBJ2-3; the D gene could be TRBD1 or TRBD2 (5 bases each). Germline-derived CDR1 and CDR2 are PRHDT and FYEKMQ (reference sequence). The CDR3 is made up of 16 amino acids. Trimming took 4 bases from V and 1 from J, leaving 15 bases between them. Filled out from reference TRBV13 and TRBJ2-3, the complete variable domain reads AAGVIQSPRHLIKEKRETATLKCYPIPRHDTVYWYQQGPGQDPQFLISFYEKMQSDKGSIPDRFSAQQFSDYHSELNMSSLELGDSALYFCASSSYEGRGTDTQYFGPGTRLTVL.

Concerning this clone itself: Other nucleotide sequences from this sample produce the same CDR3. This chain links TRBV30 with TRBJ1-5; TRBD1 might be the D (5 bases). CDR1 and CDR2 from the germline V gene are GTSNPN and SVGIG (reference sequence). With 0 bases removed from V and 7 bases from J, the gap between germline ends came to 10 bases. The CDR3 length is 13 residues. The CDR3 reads CAWSVQGNQPQHF. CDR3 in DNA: TGTGCCTGGAGTGTTCAGGGAAACCAGCCCCAGCATTTT.

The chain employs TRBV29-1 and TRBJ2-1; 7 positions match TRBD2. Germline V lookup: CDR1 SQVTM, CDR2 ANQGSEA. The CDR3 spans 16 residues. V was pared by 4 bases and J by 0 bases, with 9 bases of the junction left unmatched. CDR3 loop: CSVVTPSGRSYNEQFF. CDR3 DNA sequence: TGCAGCGTTGTCACGCCTAGCGGCCGCTCCTACAATGAGCAGTTCTTC.

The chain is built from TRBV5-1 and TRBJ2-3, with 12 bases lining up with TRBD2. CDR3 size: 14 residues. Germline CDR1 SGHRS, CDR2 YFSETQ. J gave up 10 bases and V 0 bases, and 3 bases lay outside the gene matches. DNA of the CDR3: TGCGCCAGCAGCTTGGATCCTAGCGGGGGGGCGCAGTATTTT. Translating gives CASSLDPSGGAQYF.

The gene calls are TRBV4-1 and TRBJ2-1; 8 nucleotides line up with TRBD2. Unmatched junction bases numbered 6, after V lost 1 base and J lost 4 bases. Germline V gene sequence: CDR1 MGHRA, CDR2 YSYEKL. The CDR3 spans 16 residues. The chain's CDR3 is CASSQALAGRYNEQFF. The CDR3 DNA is TGCGCCAGCAGCCAAGCCCTAGCGGGTAGATACAATGAGCAGTTCTTC.